Below are 4 T cell receptor beta chains sequenced from a single sample in a study of CD8 T cells in Susac syndrome. The RNA, about 0.5 to 1 ug, was put through reverse transcription using random hexamers. MiXCR was run by TCRdb on the immunoSEQ multiplex PCR reads, yielding one entry per CDR3 protein. The sample lists approximately 280,000 distinct CDR3 sequences, 70% to 90% occurring once. The sequenced sample consisted of CD8+ T cells from PBMCs. The receptors here all came from a human donor with multiple sclerosis.

V gene TRBV28 combines with J gene TRBJ2-3; D is undetermined. CDR3 length: 15 residues. Germline V gene lookup returns CDR1 MDHEN and CDR2 SYDVKM. Deletions cut 5 bases from V and 5 bases from J, with 17 bases between. CDR3 loop: CASSIPPGAVDTQYF. The CDR3 nucleotides read TGTGCCAGCAGTATCCCCCCGGGCGCGGTAGATACGCAGTATTTT.

The chain combines TRBV27 with TRBJ2-1; a weak D match, TRBD1 (5 bases). Looked up from germline, CDR1 is MNHEY and CDR2 is SMNVEV (reference sequence). Trimming removed 2 bases at V and 8 bases at J, with 10 bases between. The CDR3 spans 13 residues. The CDR3 loop is CASSLGAGYEQFF. The CDR3 nucleotides read TGTGCCAGCAGTTTAGGGGCAGGTTATGAGCAGTTCTTC.

Turning to this clonotype: No DNA is shown, since the ends of the CDR3 on it are uncertain; the CDR3 is the one TCRdb lists. The V and J genes are TRBV7-5 and TRBJ2-1; the D call TRBD2 from the table was never checked on the DNA. TRBV7-5 is annotated as a pseudogene. Termini included, the CDR3 measures 16 amino acids. The CDR3 protein is CISVPDRDYLNDEQFF.

The gene calls are TRBV7-9 and TRBJ2-3, with D possibly matching TRBD2 (5 bases). The CDR3 length is 15 residues. CDR1 is SEHNR, CDR2 FQNEAQ, per germline (reference sequence). The V gene lost 1 base and the J gene lost 2 bases, with 10 bases spanning the gap. The DNA of the CDR3 is TGTGCCAGCAGCTTAGTCACAGACTACACAGATACGCAGTATTTT. Translated, it gives CASSLVTDYTDTQYF.